These T cell receptor beta chains were read from a single sample in a study of shared clonotypes between healthy human individuals. The method was immunoSEQ multiplex PCR; TCRdb's version includes in-frame clones alone and lacks a portion of them. The table includes just over 2,000,000 clones, about 95% detected once. Source material: naive CD8+ T cells sorted from blood. The receptors stem from a man younger than 35 in good health. Each CDR3 is given with its conserved first and last residue. A D gene is named only where the DNA matches it firmly. Clone size is shown for a subset of rows, as once, few, many or a class of expanded clone.

clone size	V gene	J gene	CDR3 length	D gene	CDR3 DNA	CDR3 protein
NA	TRBV5-6	TRBJ2-7	14	TRBD1	TGTGCCAGCAGCTTGGGGGACAGTTCCTACGAGCAGTACTTC	CASSLGDSSYEQYF
once	TRBV6-5	TRBJ2-7	14	NA	TGTGCCAGCAGTTACTCCGAGGGGCCGAACGAGCAGTACTTC	CASSYSEGPNEQYF
NA	TRBV6-6	TRBJ2-7	13	NA	TGTGCCAGCAGTTACGACAACACCTACGAGCAGTACTTC	CASSYDNTYEQYF
NA	TRBV6-5	TRBJ2-3	15	NA	TGTGCCAGCAGTTACTCAAGGCTCGGCACAGATACGCAGTATTTT	CASSYSRLGTDTQYF
NA	TRBV7-9	TRBJ2-4	18	TRBD2	TGTGCCAGCAGCGCTTCTCCTAGCGGGGGCGTAGCCAAAAACATTCAGTACTTC	CASSASPSGGVAKNIQYF
NA	TRBV19	TRBJ2-1	15	NA	TGTGCCAGTAGTTCAATAGTGGCCCCCTTCAATGAGCAGTTCTTC	CASSSIVAPFNEQFF
NA	TRBV21-1	TRBJ1-1	13	NA	TGTGCCAGCAGCAAAGTAGATCGGGTGGAAGCTTTCTTT	CASSKVDRVEAFF
NA	TRBV5-6	TRBJ2-7	14	NA	TGTGCCAGCAGCTTGGAAGGGGCCTCCTACGAGCAGTACTTC	CASSLEGASYEQYF
NA	TRBV7-2	TRBJ2-7	14	NA	TGTGCCAGCAGCTTAGAGGGTGACTCCTACGAGCAGTACTTC	CASSLEGDSYEQYF
NA	TRBV6-5	TRBJ2-1	14	NA	TGTGCCAGCAGTTACGGCGGAACCTACAATGAGCAGTTCTTC	CASSYGGTYNEQFF
NA	TRBV7-9	TRBJ2-1	12	NA	TGTGCCAGCAGCTTCGGTACAGGGGAGCAGTTCTTC	CASSFGTGEQFF
NA	TRBV6-5	TRBJ1-1	14	NA	TGTGCCAGCAGTTCTGGGACGGATAACACTGAAGCTTTCTTT	CASSSGTDNTEAFF
NA	TRBV2	TRBJ2-1	16	TRBD2	TGTGCCAGCAGGGCGGGACTAGCGGGAGTTGTAAATGAGCAGTTCTTC	CASRAGLAGVVNEQFF
NA	TRBV19	TRBJ1-4	11	NA	TGTGCCAGTGACAGCGGAGAAAAACTGTTTTTT	CASDSGEKLFF
NA	TRBV6-4	TRBJ2-7	14	NA	TGTGCCAGCGACGAAAACGAGAATTCCTACGAGCAGTACTTC	CASDENENSYEQYF
NA	TRBV28	TRBJ2-4	14	NA	TGTGCCCGCAAAACCTTCATACGGGAAAACATTCAGTACTTC	CARKTFIRENIQYF